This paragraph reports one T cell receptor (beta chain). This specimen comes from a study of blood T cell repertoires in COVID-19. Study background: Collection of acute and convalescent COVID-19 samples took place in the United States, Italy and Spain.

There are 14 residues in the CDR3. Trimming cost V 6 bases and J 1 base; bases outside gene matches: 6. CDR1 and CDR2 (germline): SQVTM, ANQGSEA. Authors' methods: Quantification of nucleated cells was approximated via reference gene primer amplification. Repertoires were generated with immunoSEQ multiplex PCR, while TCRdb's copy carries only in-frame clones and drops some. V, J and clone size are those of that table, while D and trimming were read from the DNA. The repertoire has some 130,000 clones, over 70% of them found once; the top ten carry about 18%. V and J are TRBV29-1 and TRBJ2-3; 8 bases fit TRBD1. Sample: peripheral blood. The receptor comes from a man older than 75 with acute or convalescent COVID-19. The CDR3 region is CSVTDRVGTDTQYF. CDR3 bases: TGCAGCGTGACGGACAGGGTAGGCACAGATACGCAGTATTTT.